This T cell receptor beta chain was captured in a study of blood T cells in healthy people across ages. The use of a sample-barcoded 5' primer and a J-beta primer mix characterized a second PCR of about 6 to 11 cycles. In TCRdb, the 5' RACE reads were re-called with MiXCR into one record per CDR3 protein. Among about 1.6 million distinct CDR3 sequences listed, roughly a third were seen once. CDR1 is SEHNR and CDR2 is FQNEAQ in the germline V gene (reference sequence). CDR3 size: 14 residues. About this clonotype itself: A read error may produce the germline difference seen at one junction end.

The receptor comes from a woman under 40 in good health. Specimen: blood. The genes are TRBV7-9 and TRBJ2-7; D may be TRBD2 (5 bases). This CDR3 is CASSFVGSSHEQYF. CDR3 DNA: TGTGCCAGCAGCTTCGTAGGGAGCTCCCACGAGCAGTACTTC. Full variable domain (rest looked up from reference TRBV7-9 and TRBJ2-7): DTGVSQNPRHKITKRGQNVTFRCDPISEHNRLYWYRQTLGQGPEFLTYFQNEAQLEKSRLLSDRFSAERPKGSFSTLEIQRTEQGDSAMYLCASSFVGSSHEQYFGPGTRLTVT.